Sequencing of this T cell receptor (beta chain) was carried out in a study of T cell responses to AZD1222 COVID-19 vaccine. Notes on the study in general: Without day 14 samples, only post-peak T cell repertoires were studied.

A remark on this clone: Its antigen is as yet unknown.

The CDR3 extends over 16 amino acids. The V end was cut by 1 base, the J end by 5 bases, with 19 bases between. Per germline, CDR1 SGHNT and CDR2 YYREEE (reference sequence). The method was immunoSEQ multiplex PCR; TCRdb's version includes in-frame clones alone and lacks a portion of them. The sample lists 150,000 to 200,000 clones, approximately 90% occurring once. The sequencing here drew on peripheral blood, taken on day 0 of AZD1222 vaccination. The source of this sequence is an adult in good health. This rearrangement joins TRBV5-4 to TRBJ2-7, with D perhaps being TRBD1 or TRBD2 (6 bases each). In DNA, the CDR3 is TGTGCCAGCAGCTTGCTGTCGGGGGCCATCGTGAACGAGCAGTACTTC. Translating gives CASSLLSGAIVNEQYF.